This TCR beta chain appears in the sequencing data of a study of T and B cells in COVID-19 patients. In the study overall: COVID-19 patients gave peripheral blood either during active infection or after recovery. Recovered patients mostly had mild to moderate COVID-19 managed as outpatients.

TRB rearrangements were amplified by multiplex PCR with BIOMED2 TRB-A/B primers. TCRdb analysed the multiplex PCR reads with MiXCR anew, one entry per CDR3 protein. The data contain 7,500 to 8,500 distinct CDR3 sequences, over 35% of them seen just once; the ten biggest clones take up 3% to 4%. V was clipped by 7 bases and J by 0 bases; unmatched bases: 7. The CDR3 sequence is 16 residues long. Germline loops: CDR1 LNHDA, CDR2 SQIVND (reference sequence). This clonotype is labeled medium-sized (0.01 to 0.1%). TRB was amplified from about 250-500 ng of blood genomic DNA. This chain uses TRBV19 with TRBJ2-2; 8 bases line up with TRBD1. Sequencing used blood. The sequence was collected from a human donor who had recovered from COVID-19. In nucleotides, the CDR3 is TGTGCCAGTAAAGGGGGACAGGCGTCGAACACCGGGGAGCTGTTTTTT. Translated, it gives CASKGGQASNTGELFF.